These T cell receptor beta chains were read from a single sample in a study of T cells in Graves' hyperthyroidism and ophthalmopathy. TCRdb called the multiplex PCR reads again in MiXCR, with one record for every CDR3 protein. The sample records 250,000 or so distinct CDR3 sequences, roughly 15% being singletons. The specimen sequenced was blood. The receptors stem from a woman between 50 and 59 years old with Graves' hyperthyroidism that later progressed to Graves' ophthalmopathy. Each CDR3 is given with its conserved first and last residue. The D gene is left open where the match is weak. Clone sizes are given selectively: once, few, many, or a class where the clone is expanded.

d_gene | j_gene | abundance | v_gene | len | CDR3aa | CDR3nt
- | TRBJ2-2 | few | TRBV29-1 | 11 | CSARATGELFF | TGCAGCGCCCGGGCCACCGGGGAGCTGTTTTTT
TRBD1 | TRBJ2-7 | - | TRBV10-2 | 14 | CASNRGQGSDEQCF | TGCGCCAGCAATAGGGGACAGGGGAGTGACGAGCAGTGCTTC
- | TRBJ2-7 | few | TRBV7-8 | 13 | CASSLTDTYEQYF | TGTGCCAGCAGCTTAACCGACACCTACGAGCAGTACTTC
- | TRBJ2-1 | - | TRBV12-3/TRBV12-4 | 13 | CASSLSGVNEQFF | TGTGCCAGCAGTTTGTCGGGGGTCAATGAGCAGTTCTTC
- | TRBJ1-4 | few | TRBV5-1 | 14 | CASSLSLGVEKLFF | TGCGCCAGCAGCTTGAGTCTCGGGGTTGAAAAACTGTTTTTT
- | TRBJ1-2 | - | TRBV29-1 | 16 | CSAKMAGAQLNYGYTF | TGCAGCGCCAAGATGGCGGGCGCCCAGTTAAACTATGGCTACACCTTC
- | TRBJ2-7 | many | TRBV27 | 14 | CASSLSGGSYEQYF | TGTGCCAGCAGTTTATCGGGGGGATCTTATGAGCAGTACTTC
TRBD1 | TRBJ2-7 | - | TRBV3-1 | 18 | CASSQDRPKQGGTYEQYF | TGTGCCAGCAGCCAAGATCGGCCTAAACAGGGGGGAACCTACGAGCAGTACTTC
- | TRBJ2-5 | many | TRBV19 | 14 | CASKEQQSQETQYF | TGTGCCAGTAAAGAACAGCAGTCCCAAGAGACCCAGTACTTC
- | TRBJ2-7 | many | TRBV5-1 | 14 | CASSFGGSDYEQYF | TGCGCCAGCAGCTTCGGGGGTAGCGACTACGAGCAGTACTTC
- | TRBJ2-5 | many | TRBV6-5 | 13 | CASSYSPTETQYF | TGTGCCAGCAGTTACTCGCCGACCGAGACCCAGTACTTC
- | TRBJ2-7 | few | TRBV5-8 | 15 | CASIPLGRSRYEQYF | TGTGCCAGCATCCCACTGGGCAGGAGTCGGTACGAGCAGTACTTC
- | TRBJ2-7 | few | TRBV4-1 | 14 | CASSQGLYSYEQYF | TGCGCCAGCAGCCAAGGACTTTACTCCTACGAGCAGTACTTC
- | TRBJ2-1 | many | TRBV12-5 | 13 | CASGFDRGDEQFF | TGTGCTAGTGGTTTCGACCGCGGAGATGAGCAGTTCTTC
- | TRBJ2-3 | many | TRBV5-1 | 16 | CASSLDLEGGTDTQYF | TGCGCCAGCAGCTTGGATCTGGAGGGGGGCACAGATACGCAGTATTTT
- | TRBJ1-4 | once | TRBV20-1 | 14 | CSARDGRGNEKLFF | TGCAGTGCTAGAGATGGCCGGGGCAATGAAAAACTGTTTTTT
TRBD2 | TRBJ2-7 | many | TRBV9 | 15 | CASSVAASGFYEQYF | TGTGCCAGCAGCGTAGCGGCTAGCGGTTTCTACGAGCAGTACTTC
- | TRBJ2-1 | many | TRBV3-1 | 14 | CASSQGRSGNEQFF | TGTGCCAGCAGCCAAGGGAGGTCGGGGAATGAGCAGTTCTTC
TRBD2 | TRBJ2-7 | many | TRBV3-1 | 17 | CASSQDEAGVNAYEQYF | TGTGCCAGCAGCCAAGATGAGGCGGGAGTAAATGCCTACGAGCAGTACTTC
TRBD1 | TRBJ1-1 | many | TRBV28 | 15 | CASRPGTGLNTEAFF | TGTGCCAGCAGGCCTGGGACAGGGTTAAACACTGAAGCTTTCTTT
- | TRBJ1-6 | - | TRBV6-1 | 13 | CASQTSTNSPLHF | TGTGCCAGCCAAACAAGTACTAATTCACCCCTCCACTTT
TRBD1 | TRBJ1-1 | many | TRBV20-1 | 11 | CSARDREGAFF | TGCAGTGCTCGGGACAGGGAAGGAGCTTTCTTT
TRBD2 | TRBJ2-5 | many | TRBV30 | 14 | CAWSVSGTQETQYF | TGTGCCTGGAGTGTAAGCGGGACCCAAGAGACCCAGTACTTC
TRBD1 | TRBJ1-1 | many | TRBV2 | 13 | CASNRDSNTEAFF | TGTGCCAGCAACCGGGACAGCAACACTGAAGCTTTCTTT